Listed below are T cell receptor beta chains from one sample, sequenced in a study of response to subunit inactivated influenza vaccine. Using its own MiXCR run on the RT-PCR reads, TCRdb lists one record per CDR3 protein. The sample records about half a million distinct CDR3 sequences, roughly 25% being singletons. Sequences were derived from CD4+ T cells sorted from PBMCs, sampled more than 4 days after vaccination. The receptors were gathered from a man aged 50-60 years who received an inactivated influenza vaccine. The CDR3 runs from the conserved cysteine through the conserved F or W. Each record gives: clone size, J gene, V gene, D gene, CDR3 protein, CDR3 DNA. A D gene is named only where the DNA matches it firmly. Clone size, where shown, is once, few, many, or a class for clones that have expanded.

clone size: few; J gene: TRBJ2-7; V gene: TRBV11-2; D gene: TRBD1; CDR3 protein: CASSSTGVINEQYF; CDR3 DNA: TGTGCCAGCAGCTCGACAGGGGTTATCAACGAGCAGTACTTC
clone size: few; J gene: TRBJ2-1; V gene: TRBV2; D gene: -; CDR3 protein: CASVSLANEQFF; CDR3 DNA: TGTGCCAGCGTGTCCTTAGCGAATGAGCAGTTCTTC
clone size: few; J gene: TRBJ2-7; V gene: TRBV9; D gene: -; CDR3 protein: CASSGTSSYEQYF; CDR3 DNA: TGTGCCAGCTCAGGTACCAGCTCCTACGAGCAGTACTTC
clone size: -; J gene: TRBJ2-5; V gene: TRBV29-1; D gene: -; CDR3 protein: CSVKRGGSGETQYF; CDR3 DNA: TGCAGCGTTAAAAGGGGGGGCAGTGGGGAGACCCAGTACTTC
clone size: once; J gene: TRBJ2-7; V gene: TRBV19; D gene: TRBD1; CDR3 protein: CASSTTGDEQYF; CDR3 DNA: TGTGCCAGTAGTACGACAGGGGACGAGCAGTACTTC
clone size: -; J gene: TRBJ1-6; V gene: TRBV6-2/TRBV6-3; D gene: -; CDR3 protein: CASSYSFLTGGKPNNSPLHF; CDR3 DNA: TGTGCCAGCAGTTACTCCTTCCTAACCGGAGGGAAACCTAATAATTCACCCCTCCACTTT
clone size: few; J gene: TRBJ1-1; V gene: TRBV12-3/TRBV12-4; D gene: -; CDR3 protein: CASSFVEGTEAFF; CDR3 DNA: TGTGCCAGCAGTTTCGTCGAGGGCACTGAAGCTTTCTTT
clone size: -; J gene: TRBJ2-2; V gene: TRBV28; D gene: -; CDR3 protein: CASSFRRGRETGELFF; CDR3 DNA: TGTGCCAGCAGTTTTAGGAGGGGGCGCGAGACCGGGGAGCTGTTTTTT
clone size: few; J gene: TRBJ1-1; V gene: TRBV6-5; D gene: TRBD1; CDR3 protein: CASSYSGTGRYTEAFF; CDR3 DNA: TGTGCCAGCAGTTACTCAGGGACAGGAAGATACACTGAAGCTTTCTTT
clone size: few; J gene: TRBJ1-4; V gene: TRBV27; D gene: TRBD1; CDR3 protein: CASRDRPNEKLFF; CDR3 DNA: TGTGCCAGCCGGGACAGGCCTAATGAAAAACTGTTTTTT
clone size: -; J gene: TRBJ2-3; V gene: TRBV3-1; D gene: -; CDR3 protein: CASSQDLRRGGTDTQYF; CDR3 DNA: TGTGCCAGCAGCCAAGATCTTAGGCGGGGTGGCACAGATACGCAGTATTTT
clone size: few; J gene: TRBJ2-3; V gene: TRBV7-2; D gene: -; CDR3 protein: CASSLMVVFGTDTQYF; CDR3 DNA: TGTGCCAGCAGCTTAATGGTCGTATTTGGCACAGATACGCAGTATTTT
clone size: few; J gene: TRBJ2-2; V gene: TRBV12-3/TRBV12-4; D gene: TRBD2; CDR3 protein: CASSFSGSDGELFF; CDR3 DNA: TGTGCCAGCAGTTTTAGCGGGAGTGACGGGGAGCTGTTTTTT
clone size: -; J gene: TRBJ1-6; V gene: TRBV5-1; D gene: -; CDR3 protein: CASSLAGMAYNSPLHF; CDR3 DNA: TGCGCCAGCAGCTTGGCAGGGATGGCCTATAATTCACCCCTCCACTTT
clone size: -; J gene: TRBJ1-2; V gene: TRBV12-3/TRBV12-4; D gene: TRBD1; CDR3 protein: CASLLTGHYGYTF; CDR3 DNA: TGTGCCAGCCTATTGACAGGGCACTATGGCTACACCTTC
clone size: -; J gene: TRBJ2-5; V gene: TRBV24-1; D gene: TRBD2; CDR3 protein: CATSEHRIGTSGGAEETQYF; CDR3 DNA: TGTGCCACCAGTGAACATAGAATCGGGACTAGCGGGGGGGCCGAGGAGACCCAGTACTTC
clone size: -; J gene: TRBJ1-1; V gene: TRBV5-1; D gene: TRBD1; CDR3 protein: CASSSGQGATEAFF; CDR3 DNA: TGCGCCAGCAGCTCGGGACAGGGGGCCACTGAAGCTTTCTTT
clone size: -; J gene: TRBJ2-3; V gene: TRBV6-1; D gene: -; CDR3 protein: CASSVQPGVSGSSADTQYF; CDR3 DNA: TGTGCCAGCAGTGTACAACCGGGGGTTAGCGGAAGCTCGGCAGATACGCAGTATTTT
clone size: -; J gene: TRBJ2-5; V gene: TRBV20-1; D gene: TRBD1; CDR3 protein: CSARGATGTEETQYF; CDR3 DNA: TGCAGTGCTAGAGGGGCCACCGGGACAGAAGAGACCCAGTACTTC
clone size: few; J gene: TRBJ1-1; V gene: TRBV12-3/TRBV12-4; D gene: -; CDR3 protein: CASSPRQGRPNTEAFF; CDR3 DNA: TGTGCCAGCAGCCCACGGCAGGGGCGACCGAACACTGAAGCTTTCTTT
clone size: few; J gene: TRBJ2-1; V gene: TRBV20-1; D gene: -; CDR3 protein: CSARFSLRDTKYNEQFF; CDR3 DNA: TGCAGTGCTAGATTCTCGCTCCGGGACACCAAATACAATGAGCAGTTCTTC
clone size: -; J gene: TRBJ2-5; V gene: TRBV4-1; D gene: TRBD2; CDR3 protein: CASSQGSSGYQETQYF; CDR3 DNA: TGCGCCAGCAGCCAAGGTAGTAGCGGGTACCAAGAGACCCAGTACTTC
clone size: once; J gene: TRBJ2-5; V gene: TRBV18; D gene: -; CDR3 protein: CASSPISGYQETQYF; CDR3 DNA: TGTGCCAGCTCCCCGATTTCGGGGTACCAAGAGACCCAGTACTTC
clone size: few; J gene: TRBJ2-5; V gene: TRBV3-1; D gene: -; CDR3 protein: CASSQEAVKTQYF; CDR3 DNA: TGTGCCAGCAGCCAAGAGGCGGTAAAGACCCAGTACTTC
clone size: -; J gene: TRBJ2-3; V gene: TRBV5-6; D gene: TRBD2; CDR3 protein: CASSLEFGRGSTDTQYF; CDR3 DNA: TGTGCCAGCAGCTTGGAGTTCGGGCGGGGGAGCACAGATACGCAGTATTTT
clone size: -; J gene: TRBJ2-3; V gene: TRBV20-1; D gene: -; CDR3 protein: CSALTGRGSDTQYF; CDR3 DNA: TGCAGTGCCCTTACAGGGAGAGGGTCCGATACGCAGTATTTT
clone size: -; J gene: TRBJ2-6; V gene: TRBV4-2; D gene: TRBD2; CDR3 protein: CASSQAFTSGAISGANVLTF; CDR3 DNA: TGTGCCAGCAGCCAAGCATTTACTAGCGGGGCTATCTCTGGGGCCAACGTCCTGACTTTC
clone size: -; J gene: TRBJ2-3; V gene: TRBV24-1; D gene: -; CDR3 protein: CATSDPLWTSTDTQYF; CDR3 DNA: TGTGCCACCAGTGACCCCCTTTGGACTAGCACAGATACGCAGTATTTT
clone size: -; J gene: TRBJ2-6; V gene: TRBV12-3/TRBV12-4; D gene: -; CDR3 protein: CASTSGADGANVLTF; CDR3 DNA: TGTGCCAGCACAAGTGGGGCTGACGGGGCCAACGTCCTGACTTTC
clone size: few; J gene: TRBJ2-7; V gene: TRBV20-1; D gene: -; CDR3 protein: CSIVDQSYEQYF; CDR3 DNA: TGCAGTATTGTGGATCAGTCTTACGAGCAGTACTTC
clone size: -; J gene: TRBJ1-1; V gene: TRBV7-8; D gene: -; CDR3 protein: CASSFQGSYTEAFF; CDR3 DNA: TGTGCCAGCAGCTTCCAGGGTTCCTACACTGAAGCTTTCTTT
clone size: many; J gene: TRBJ2-5; V gene: TRBV12-3/TRBV12-4; D gene: TRBD2; CDR3 protein: CASSKGLAVSYF; CDR3 DNA: TGTGCCAGCAGTAAGGGACTAGCGGTTTCGTACTTC
clone size: -; J gene: TRBJ2-1; V gene: TRBV2; D gene: -; CDR3 protein: CASTILVTGVDNEQFF; CDR3 DNA: TGTGCCAGCACCATCCTAGTGACGGGAGTGGACAATGAGCAGTTCTTC
clone size: -; J gene: TRBJ2-3; V gene: TRBV7-2; D gene: -; CDR3 protein: CASSLGPVSTDTQYF; CDR3 DNA: TGTGCCAGCAGCTTAGGCCCAGTAAGCACAGATACGCAGTATTTT
clone size: many; J gene: TRBJ2-5; V gene: TRBV5-1; D gene: TRBD1; CDR3 protein: CASSPGQVETQYF; CDR3 DNA: TGCGCCAGCAGCCCTGGACAGGTAGAGACCCAGTACTTC
clone size: -; J gene: TRBJ2-5; V gene: TRBV24-1; D gene: TRBD1; CDR3 protein: CATSEITGAQETQYF; CDR3 DNA: TGTGCCACCAGTGAGATCACAGGGGCCCAAGAGACCCAGTACTTC
clone size: -; J gene: TRBJ2-1; V gene: TRBV5-1; D gene: TRBD1; CDR3 protein: CASSLEGQKTQEQFF; CDR3 DNA: TGCGCCAGCAGCTTGGAGGGACAGAAGACTCAGGAGCAGTTCTTC
clone size: -; J gene: TRBJ1-1; V gene: TRBV7-2; D gene: TRBD1; CDR3 protein: CASSLVGGMGTEAFF; CDR3 DNA: TGTGCCAGCAGCTTAGTAGGGGGCATGGGCACTGAAGCTTTCTTT
clone size: few; J gene: TRBJ1-2; V gene: TRBV5-5; D gene: TRBD1; CDR3 protein: CASSWGQQDGGYTF; CDR3 DNA: TGTGCCAGCAGCTGGGGACAGCAGGACGGTGGCTACACCTTC
clone size: -; J gene: TRBJ2-3; V gene: TRBV5-1; D gene: -; CDR3 protein: CASSIARDTDTQYF; CDR3 DNA: TGCGCCAGCAGCATCGCTAGGGACACAGATACGCAGTATTTT
clone size: few; J gene: TRBJ2-5; V gene: TRBV5-5; D gene: -; CDR3 protein: CASSLEFGETQYF; CDR3 DNA: TGTGCCAGCAGCTTGGAGTTCGGCGAGACCCAGTACTTC
clone size: -; J gene: TRBJ2-7; V gene: TRBV6-1; D gene: -; CDR3 protein: CASSPDRFTYEQYF; CDR3 DNA: TGTGCCAGCAGCCCAGACAGATTTACCTACGAGCAGTACTTC
clone size: -; J gene: TRBJ2-5; V gene: TRBV7-9; D gene: TRBD2; CDR3 protein: CASSLVGSGDQETQYF; CDR3 DNA: TGTGCCAGCAGCTTAGTTGGTAGCGGGGACCAAGAGACCCAGTACTTC
clone size: -; J gene: TRBJ1-2; V gene: TRBV4-1; D gene: -; CDR3 protein: CASSHPDTRYGYTF; CDR3 DNA: TGCGCCAGCAGCCACCCTGACACCCGCTATGGCTACACCTTC
clone size: -; J gene: TRBJ2-5; V gene: TRBV20-1; D gene: TRBD2; CDR3 protein: CSARSGLEVGETQYF; CDR3 DNA: TGCAGTGCTAGATCCGGACTAGAGGTGGGGGAGACCCAGTACTTC
clone size: -; J gene: TRBJ2-4; V gene: TRBV11-2; D gene: -; CDR3 protein: CASSLDRGHDIQYF; CDR3 DNA: TGTGCCAGCAGCTTAGATCGGGGTCATGACATTCAGTACTTC